The 2 T cell receptor beta chains listed next were all sequenced from one sample in a study. One entry per CDR3 protein results from TCRdb running MiXCR on the 5' RACE reads. The data contain about 8,600 distinct CDR3 sequences, more than 15% of them singletons. Sample: memory CD4+ T cells sorted from blood. Documented subset: memory CD4+ T cells, CD4+CD45RO+CD25-. These receptors all come from a female donor with breast cancer.

This chain connects TRBV15 to TRBJ2-1; unclear D gene. The length of the CDR3 is 15 residues. Germline V gives CDR1 LNHNV, CDR2 YYDKDF (reference sequence). Trimming cost V 3 bases and J 0 bases, with 9 bases left between them. The CDR3 DNA follows: TGTGCCACCAGCAGGGGCTCGAGCTCCTACAATGAGCAGTTCTTC. Residues: CATSRGSSSYNEQFF.

This chain uses TRBV11-2 with TRBJ2-5, with 7 bases matching TRBD2. Trimming at V came to 5 bases and at J to 5 bases, leaving 14 bases not matched to a gene. CDR3 length equals 16 residues. Looked up from germline, CDR1 is SGHAT and CDR2 is FQNNGV. CDR3 sequence (DNA): TGTGCCAGCAGCCTGGGAGGCACGCGGGGGTCGGAGACCCAGTACTTC. Translation: CASSLGGTRGSETQYF. Full variable domain (outside the CDR3, taken from reference TRBV11-2 and TRBJ2-5): EAGVAQSPRYKIIEKRQSVAFWCNPISGHATLYWYQQILGQGPKLLIQFQNNGVVDDSQLPKDRFSAERLKGVDSTLKIQPAKLEDSAVYLCASSLGGTRGSETQYFGPGTRLLVL.